A single sample is the source of the 9 T cell receptor beta chains below, sequenced in a study of T cell responses to AZD1222 COVID-19 vaccine. TCRdb's table, derived via immunoSEQ multiplex PCR, lists solely in-frame clones and lacks some. Of some 90,000 clones detected, 70% to 90% appear once; the ten largest clones hold about 14%. This specimen was peripheral blood, taken on day 0 of AZD1222 vaccination. Receptors were obtained from an adult in good health.

The chain joins TRBV12-3 or TRBV12-4 to TRBJ2-1, with D possibly being TRBD1 (5 bases). The CDR3 extends over 12 amino acids. Trimming left V 1 base short and J 9 bases short, with 7 bases between. The CDR3 DNA reads TGTGCCAGCAGTTTAGAGGGGATTGAGCAGTTCTTC. Protein sequence: CASSLEGIEQFF.

This rearrangement joins TRBV5-1 to TRBJ2-3; 9 bases line up with TRBD1. The CDR3 is 16 residues long. J was trimmed by 4 bases and V by 4 bases; bases with no gene match: 10. Germline V gives CDR1 SGHRS, CDR2 YFSETQ. The CDR3 DNA is TGCGCCAGCAGCCGAGGACAGGGGTTTGACGCAGATACGCAGTATTTT. It translates to CASSRGQGFDADTQYF.

The chain recombines TRBV28 with TRBJ1-3; 7 bases line up with TRBD1. V was pared by 6 bases and J by 2 bases, with 13 bases of the junction left unmatched. From germline, CDR1 is MDHEN and CDR2 SYDVKM. The CDR3 has 17 amino acids. The CDR3 protein is CASSPLQGIWAGNTIYF. CDR3 sequence (DNA): TGTGCCAGCAGCCCTTTACAGGGGATATGGGCTGGAAACACCATATATTTT.

The genes are TRBV5-1 and TRBJ2-2, with 8 bases identical to TRBD1. V trimming: 5 bases; J trimming: 5 bases; junction bases outside the gene matches: 11. The CDR3 is 16 residues long. Per the germline V gene, CDR1 is SGHRS and CDR2 is YFSETQ. CDR3 in amino acids: CASRPDRDLNTGELFF. CDR3 DNA sequence: TGCGCCAGCAGGCCGGACAGGGATCTCAATACCGGGGAGCTGTTTTTT.

The V call is TRBV30, the J call TRBJ1-1; no firm D call. V dropped 2 bases and J dropped 4 bases, with 8 bases sitting between them. The length of the CDR3 is 12 residues. The germline CDR1 and CDR2 sequences are GTSNPN and SVGIG (reference sequence). The CDR3 DNA reads as TGTGCCTGGAGTCTGCGGGGCACTGAAGCTTTCTTT. It encodes CAWSLRGTEAFF. Supplemented by reference TRBV30 and TRBJ1-1, the full variable domain reads SQTIHQWPATLVQPVGSPLSLECTVEGTSNPNLYWYRQAAGRGLQLLFYSVGIGQISSEVPQNLSASRPQDRQFILSSKKLLLSDSGFYLCAWSLRGTEAFFGQGTRLTVV.

The chain carries TRBV9 and TRBJ1-6; the match to TRBD1 covers 8 bases. Germline V gene lookup returns CDR1 SGDLS and CDR2 YYNGEE. Unmatched junction bases numbered 3, after V lost 0 bases and J lost 7 bases. CDR3 length equals 15 residues. The CDR3 nucleotides are TGTGCCAGCAGCGTAGGGGGGACAGGAAATTCACCCCTCCACTTT. Its protein is CASSVGGTGNSPLHF.

The chain employs TRBV6-5 and TRBJ2-7; D is ambiguous. Trimming took off 10 bases at V and 0 bases at J, with 13 bases between the two ends. The CDR3 has 13 residues. The germline CDR1 and CDR2 sequences are MNHEY and SVGAGI. The CDR3, as DNA: TGTGCCATCGATAAGGATAGCTCCTACGAGCAGTACTTC. It is translated as CAIDKDSSYEQYF.

The J gene is TRBJ1-1, the V gene TRBV3-1 (or the pseudogene TRBV3-2); unclear D gene. Germline V gene lookup returns CDR1 LGHDT and CDR2 YNNKEL (reference sequence). V dropped 1 base and J dropped 8 bases, with 11 bases sitting between them. This CDR3 region has 13 residues. The CDR3 is CASSQGTLEEAFF. The CDR3 DNA sequence: TGTGCCAGCAGCCAAGGGACTCTAGAAGAAGCTTTCTTT.

V and J are TRBV29-1 and TRBJ1-1, with 8 bases matching TRBD1. The CDR3 consists of 15 residues. Germline CDR1 reads SQVTM; CDR2 reads ANQGSEA. The V gene end was trimmed by 1 base and the J gene end by 1 base; junction bases not matched to a gene: 5. In DNA form, the CDR3 reads TGCAGCGTTGAAGGGACAGGGTTTAGGAACACTGAAGCTTTCTTT. It encodes CSVEGTGFRNTEAFF.